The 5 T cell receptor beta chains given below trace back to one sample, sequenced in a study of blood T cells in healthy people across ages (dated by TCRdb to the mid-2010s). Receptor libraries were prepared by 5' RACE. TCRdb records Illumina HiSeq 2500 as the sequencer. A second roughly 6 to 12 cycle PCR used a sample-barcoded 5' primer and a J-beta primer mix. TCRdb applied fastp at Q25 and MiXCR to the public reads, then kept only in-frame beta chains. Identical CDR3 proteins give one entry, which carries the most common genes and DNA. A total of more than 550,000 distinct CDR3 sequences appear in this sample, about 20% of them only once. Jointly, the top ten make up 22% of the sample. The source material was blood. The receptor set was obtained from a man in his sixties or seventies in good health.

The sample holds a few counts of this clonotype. The CDR3 nucleotides are TGTGCCACCAGCCCGGGGAGCGGGGTTGATAAAGAGACCCAGTACTTC. It codes for CATSPGSGVDKETQYF. This sequence joins TRBV15 and TRBJ2-5, with 7 bases matching TRBD2. CDR1 and CDR2 from the germline V gene are LNHNV and YYDKDF (reference sequence). The CDR3 sequence is 16 residues long. Trimming at V came to 5 bases and at J to 3 bases, leaving 12 bases not matched to a gene.

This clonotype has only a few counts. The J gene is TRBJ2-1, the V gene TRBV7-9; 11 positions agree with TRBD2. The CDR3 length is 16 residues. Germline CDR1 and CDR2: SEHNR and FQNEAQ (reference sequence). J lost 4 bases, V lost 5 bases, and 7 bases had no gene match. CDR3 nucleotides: TGTGCCAGCAGCCCACCGACTAGCGGGACATACAATGAGCAGTTCTTC. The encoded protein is CASSPPTSGTYNEQFF. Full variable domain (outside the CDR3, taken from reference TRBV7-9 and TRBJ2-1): DTGVSQNPRHKITKRGQNVTFRCDPISEHNRLYWYRQTLGQGPEFLTYFQNEAQLEKSRLLSDRFSAERPKGSFSTLEIQRTEQGDSAMYLCASSPPTSGTYNEQFFGPGTRLTVL.

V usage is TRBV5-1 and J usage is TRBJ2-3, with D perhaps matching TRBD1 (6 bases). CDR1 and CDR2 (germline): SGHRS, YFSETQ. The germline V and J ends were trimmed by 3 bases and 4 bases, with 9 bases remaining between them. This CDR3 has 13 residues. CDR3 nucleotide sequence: TGCGCCAGCAGCTGGAAGGGGGCAGATACGCAGTATTTT. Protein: CASSWKGADTQYF.

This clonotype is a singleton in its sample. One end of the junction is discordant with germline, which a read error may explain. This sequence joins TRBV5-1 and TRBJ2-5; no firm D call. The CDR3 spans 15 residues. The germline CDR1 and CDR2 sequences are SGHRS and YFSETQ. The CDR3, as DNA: TGCGCCAGCAGCTTAATCCCCCAATCTCAAGAGACCCAGCACTTC. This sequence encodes CASSLIPQSQETQHF.

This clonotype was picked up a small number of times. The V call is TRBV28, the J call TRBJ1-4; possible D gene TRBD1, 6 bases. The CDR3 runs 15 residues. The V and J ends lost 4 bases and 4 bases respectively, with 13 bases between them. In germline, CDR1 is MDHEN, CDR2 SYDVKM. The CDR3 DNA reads TGTGCCAGCAGTTCTACAGGGATAAATAATGAAAAACTGTTTTTT. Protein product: CASSSTGINNEKLFF.